These 20 T cell receptor beta chains came from one sample sequenced in a study of cytomegalovirus exposure and HLA in healthy donors. The PCR made use of 60 Vbeta and 13 Jbeta primers. Generated by immunoSEQ multiplex PCR, the TCRdb table keeps only in-frame clones and is missing some. The table includes approximately 86,000 clones, about 70% detected once. The sequencing input was PBMCs. All receptors come from a man in his fifties or sixties in good health and CMV-seronegative.

This rearrangement joins TRBV2 to TRBJ2-2; maybe TRBD2 (6 bases). The germline V and J ends were trimmed by 6 bases and 2 bases, with 10 bases remaining between them. The germline CDR1 and CDR2 sequences are SNHLY and FYNNEI. The CDR3 spans 14 residues. CDR3 nucleotides: TGTGCCAGCAGGGCGGACTACAACACCGGGGAGCTGTTTTTT. Protein: CASRADYNTGELFF.

The genes are TRBV7-2 and TRBJ2-7, with TRBD1 identical over 8 bases. CDR3 size: 15 residues. Germline V gene data show CDR1 as SGHTA and CDR2 as FQGNSA. The J segment lost 2 bases and the V segment lost 5 bases, leaving 8 bases of the junction unmatched. The CDR3 bases are TGTGCCAGCAGCCGTCCGGGACAGGACACCTACGAGCAGTACTTC. Translation: CASSRPGQDTYEQYF. The complete variable domain, with remaining parts taken from reference TRBV7-2 and TRBJ2-7, reads GAGVSQSPSNKVTEKGKDVELRCDPISGHTALYWYRQSLGQGLEFLIYFQGNSAPDKSGLPSDRFSAERTGGSVSTLTIQRTQQEDSAVYLCASSRPGQDTYEQYFGPGTRLTVT.

The CDR3 DNA follows: TGCGCCAGCAGCCTCCGGACAGGGGGGTCCTACGAGCAGTACTTC. It encodes CASSLRTGGSYEQYF. The V and J genes are TRBV4-3 and TRBJ2-7, with 10 nucleotides matching TRBD1. Germline V gives CDR1 LGHNA, CDR2 YSLEER. After removal of 4 bases from V and 1 base from J, the junction contained 4 bases not matched to a gene. This CDR3 comprises 15 residues.

The table lists this clone with a count of one. The V gene is TRBV5-4, the J gene TRBJ2-3; TRBD2 aligns across 8 bases. CDR1 is SGHNT and CDR2 is YYREEE in the germline V gene (reference sequence). CDR3 length: 15 residues. Germline trimming cut 4 bases from V and 2 bases from J; bases unmatched to any gene: 6. The CDR3 bases are TGTGCCAGCAGCGGAGCGGGAGTGTCCACAGATACGCAGTATTTT. Translation gives CASSGAGVSTDTQYF. Full variable domain (missing parts from reference TRBV5-4 and TRBJ2-3): ETGVTQSPTHLIKTRGQQVTLRCSSQSGHNTVSWYQQALGQGPQFIFQYYREEENGRGNFPPRFSGLQFPNYSSELNVNALELDDSALYLCASSGAGVSTDTQYFGPGTRLTVL.

The gene calls are TRBV23-1 and TRBJ1-6, with D perhaps TRBD1 (6 bases). TRBV23-1 is known as an ORF, though its function is uncertain. V was cut by 10 bases and J by 9 bases, with 16 bases left in between. This CDR3 comprises 13 residues. DNA of the CDR3: TGCGCCAAGAGACGGGGGGGGCGTTCACCCCTCCACTTT. The encoded protein is CAKRRGGRSPLHF.

This rearrangement joins TRBV5-1 to TRBJ1-4; no clear D gene. This CDR3 has 16 residues. From germline, CDR1 is SGHRS and CDR2 YFSETQ. The V gene lost 0 bases and the J gene lost 1 base, with 10 bases spanning the gap. For the CDR3, the DNA is TGCGCCAGCAGCTTGGCCGGCGGGGTAACTAATGAAAAACTGTTTTTT. It yields the protein CASSLAGGVTNEKLFF.

The V and J genes are TRBV10-1 and TRBJ2-2; D is undetermined. The CDR3 contains 13 residues. Trimming removed 4 bases at V and 5 bases at J, with 8 bases between. CDR1 and CDR2 (germline): WNHNN, SYGVQD (reference sequence). The CDR3 nucleotides read TGCGCCAGCAGTGGTTTACAGACCGGGGAGCTGTTTTTT. This codes for CASSGLQTGELFF.

Regarding this clone: The junction does not match germline at one end; this may be a read error. This chain links TRBV6-5 with TRBJ1-4; no reliable D call. CDR1 MNHEY and CDR2 SVGAGI come from the germline V gene. CDR3 length equals 13 residues. The DNA of the CDR3 is TGTGCCGGCAGTTATCGGGGAGGTGAAAAACTGTTTTTT. Its translation: CAGSYRGGEKLFF.

V usage is TRBV5-8 and J usage is TRBJ2-2; D is unclear. Germline CDR1 is SGHTS and CDR2 is YDEGEE. V was trimmed by 1 base and J by 4 bases, leaving 8 bases between them. The CDR3 is 14 amino acids. CDR3 in amino acids: CASSLNQITGELFF. The DNA for the CDR3 is TGTGCCAGCAGCTTGAATCAGATCACCGGGGAGCTGTTTTTT.

The gene calls are TRBV6-6 and TRBJ1-2; TRBD1 agrees at 7 bases. From germline, CDR1 is MNHNY and CDR2 SVGAGI (reference sequence). This CDR3 has 12 residues. V gave up 10 bases and J gave up 2 bases; unmatched junction bases: 4. The CDR3, as DNA: TGTGCCACCGGACAGGTCAACTATGGCTACACCTTC. Encoded protein: CATGQVNYGYTF.

The chain links TRBV11-2 to TRBJ2-7, with D perhaps matching TRBD1 (6 bases). The CDR3 sequence is 13 residues long. CDR1 is SGHAT and CDR2 is FQNNGV in the germline V gene. Trimming stripped 5 bases from V and 4 bases from J, with 12 bases between. CDR3 sequence (DNA): TGTGCCAGCAGCCCAGGGGTAGGGTACGAGCAGTACTTC. Translation gives CASSPGVGYEQYF.

The V call is TRBV7-2, the J call TRBJ1-1, with 7 bases matching TRBD1. The CDR3 sequence is 14 residues long. With 7 bases clipped from V and 2 bases from J, the junction kept 7 bases outside the gene matches. Germline loops: CDR1 SGHTA, CDR2 FQGNSA. The DNA for the CDR3 is TGTGCCAGCACCCGACAGGGATTAAACACTGAAGCTTTCTTT. It yields the protein CASTRQGLNTEAFF.

V and J are TRBV19 and TRBJ1-5, with D possibly being TRBD1 (5 bases). Germline lookup yields CDR1 LNHDA and CDR2 SQIVND (reference sequence). The V gene lost 5 bases and the J gene lost 1 base, with 12 bases spanning the gap. CDR3 length: 15 amino acids. CDR3: CASSRGLGSNQPQHF. CDR3 sequence (DNA): TGTGCCAGTAGTCGGGGGTTAGGAAGCAATCAGCCCCAGCATTTT.

Regarding this clone: Other DNA variants within this sample encode the same CDR3. The chain recombines TRBV6-5 with TRBJ2-7, with a weak D call TRBD1 (6 bases). The CDR3 is 15 residues long. CDR1 is MNHEY, CDR2 SVGAGI, per germline. V was cut by 0 bases and J by 4 bases, with 13 bases left in between. The CDR3 region is CASSYSGAGPYEQYF. The CDR3, as DNA: TGTGCCAGCAGTTACTCGGGGGCAGGCCCGTACGAGCAGTACTTC.

This clone showed up just a few times. The V gene is TRBV7-9, the J gene TRBJ2-5; 7 nucleotides line up with TRBD2. V was pared by 5 bases and J by 1 base, with 7 bases of the junction left unmatched. The CDR3 totals 15 residues. CDR1 SEHNR and CDR2 FQNEAQ come from the germline V gene (reference sequence). In nucleotides, the CDR3 is TGTGCCAGCAGCCGTGGGGGGGACGGCCAAGAGACCCAGTACTTC. Residues: CASSRGGDGQETQYF.

The chain couples TRBV10-3 to TRBJ1-5; the D gene is possibly TRBD1 (6 bases). This CDR3 has 14 amino acids. Trimming took off 8 bases at V and 2 bases at J, with 13 bases between the two ends. CDR1 is ENHRY, CDR2 SYGVKD, per germline. CDR3 protein: CAISQGIGNQPQHF. The CDR3 bases are TGTGCCATCTCCCAGGGGATCGGCAATCAGCCCCAGCATTTT.

This clone was seen once. This chain connects TRBV10-3 to TRBJ1-1, with D unclear. This CDR3 contains 14 residues. The germline gives CDR1 ENHRY, CDR2 SYGVKD. Deletions cut 2 bases from V and 1 base from J, with 8 bases between. DNA of the CDR3: TGTGCCATCAGTGAGAACTGGGCGAACACTGAAGCTTTCTTT. Amino acids: CAISENWANTEAFF.

The genes are TRBV25-1 and TRBJ2-1; 8 bases are shared with TRBD2. The CDR3 totals 18 residues. Germline V gene data show CDR1 as MGHDK and CDR2 as SYGVNS. After removal of 2 bases from V and 5 bases from J, the junction contained 14 bases not matched to a gene. The CDR3 sequence is CASSETGTDSGMNNEQFF. CDR3 coding DNA: TGTGCCAGCAGTGAAACGGGGACGGATAGCGGGATGAACAATGAGCAGTTCTTC.

This chain uses TRBV11-2 with TRBJ2-7; 9 nucleotides align to TRBD1. The V segment lost 5 bases and the J segment 5 bases; nucleotides outside the gene matches: 10. The CDR3 runs 15 residues. From germline, CDR1 is SGHAT and CDR2 FQNNGV. CDR3 protein: CASSGIRDRVNEQYF. In DNA form, the CDR3 reads TGTGCCAGCAGCGGCATCCGGGACAGGGTCAACGAGCAGTACTTC.

The chain combines TRBV18 with TRBJ1-1; TRBD1 matches at 10 bases. Germline V CDR1 and CDR2: KGHSH, LQKENI. Trimming removed 4 bases from V and 5 bases from J; junction bases left unmatched: 7. The CDR3 extends over 15 amino acids. This CDR3 reads CASSRGQGIGTEAFF. CDR3 bases: TGTGCCAGCTCACGGGGACAGGGGATTGGGACTGAAGCTTTCTTT.